The subject of this entry is one TCR beta chain. The sample belongs to a study of sequential checkpoint blockade in melanoma. The treatment was: randomized to nivolumab then ipilimumab (arm A) or the reverse (arm B). None of the patients previously received DNA-damaging chemotherapy. Live CD3+CD8+ CD19− CD56− cells were sorted from PBMCs. Here immunoSEQ multiplex PCR was the method, and the copy in TCRdb shows in-frame clones only, minus some. The sample has approximately 22,000 clones, 55% to 70% seen once; the top ten hold around 19%. The germline gives CDR1 SGHNT, CDR2 YYREEE (reference sequence). The CDR3 has 12 amino acids. V lost 4 bases and J 1 base, leaving 5 bases between the germline ends.

The chain recombines TRBV5-4 with TRBJ1-1; no clear D gene. This TCR came from a human donor with melanoma. Sequenced here: CD8+ T cells sorted from blood (inferred from file names), sampled from a patient given nivolumab and ipilimumab in sequence. CDR3 in amino acids: CASSHSNTEAFF. CDR3 coding DNA: TGTGCCAGCAGCCATTCGAACACTGAAGCTTTCTTT.